One T cell receptor (beta chain) is described in this entry. Its antigen remains unknown. This entry belongs to a study of a mutant IDH1 vaccine in newly diagnosed glioma. Study-wide background: Patients began vaccination 4-6 weeks after radiotherapy alone, or with temozolomide cycles. Patients under treatment included about 60% males and approximately 40% females and had a mean age of approximately 44 years.

Profiled with immunoSEQ multiplex PCR; TCRdb holds only in-frame clones, not every one. In the table there are around 60,000 clones, 80% to 90% of which are singletons. CDR1 and CDR2 from the germline V gene are MDHEN and SYDVKM. The CDR3 sequence is 16 residues long. Trimming took off 2 bases at V and 3 bases at J, with 16 bases between the two ends. Study-wide results and limits: Pseudoprogression seemingly bore no relation to changes in top peripheral T cell clonotypes.

Indicated time point: week 23, last vaccination. The investigators gave 300 ug of mutant IDH1 20-mer peptide in each vaccine dose, together with topical imiquimod. Donor tumors were new WHO grade 3 or 4 IDH1-mutant, ATRX-lost astrocytomas. The source of this sequence is a man aged 30 to 45 with glioma. V and J are TRBV28 and TRBJ1-1; D unclear. Specimen: PBMCs, collected from a glioma patient whose treatment included an IDH1 peptide vaccine. CDR3 sequence: CASSLPPGSTYTEAFF. CDR3 coding DNA: TGTGCCAGCAGTTTACCCCCCGGCTCGACTTACACTGAAGCTTTCTTT.